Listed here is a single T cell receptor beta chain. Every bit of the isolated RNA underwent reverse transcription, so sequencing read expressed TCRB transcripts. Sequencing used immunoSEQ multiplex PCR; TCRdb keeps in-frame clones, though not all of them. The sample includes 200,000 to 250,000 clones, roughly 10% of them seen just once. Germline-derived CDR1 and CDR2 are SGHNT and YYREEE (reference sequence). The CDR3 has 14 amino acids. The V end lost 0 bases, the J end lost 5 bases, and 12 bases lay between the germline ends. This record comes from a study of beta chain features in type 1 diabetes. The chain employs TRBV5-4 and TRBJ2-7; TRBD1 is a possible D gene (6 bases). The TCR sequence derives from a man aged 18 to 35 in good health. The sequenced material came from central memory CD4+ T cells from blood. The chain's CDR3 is CASSLASGVHEQYF. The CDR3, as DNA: TGTGCCAGCAGCTTGGCGTCAGGGGTGCACGAGCAGTACTTC.